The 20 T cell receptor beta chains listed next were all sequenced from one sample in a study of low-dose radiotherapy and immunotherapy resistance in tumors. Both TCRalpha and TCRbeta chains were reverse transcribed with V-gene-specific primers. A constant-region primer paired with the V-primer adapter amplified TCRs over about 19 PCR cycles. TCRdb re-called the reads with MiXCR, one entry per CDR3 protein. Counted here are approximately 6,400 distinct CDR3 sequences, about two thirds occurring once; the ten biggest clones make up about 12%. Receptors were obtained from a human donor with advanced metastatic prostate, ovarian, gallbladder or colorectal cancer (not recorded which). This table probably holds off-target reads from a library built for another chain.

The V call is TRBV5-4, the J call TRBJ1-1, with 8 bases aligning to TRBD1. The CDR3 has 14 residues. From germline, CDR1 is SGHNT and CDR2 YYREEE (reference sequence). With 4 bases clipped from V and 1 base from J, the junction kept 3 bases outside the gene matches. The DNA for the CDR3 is TGTGCCAGCAGCGCCGGGACAGGGAACACTGAAGCTTTCTTT. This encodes CASSAGTGNTEAFF.

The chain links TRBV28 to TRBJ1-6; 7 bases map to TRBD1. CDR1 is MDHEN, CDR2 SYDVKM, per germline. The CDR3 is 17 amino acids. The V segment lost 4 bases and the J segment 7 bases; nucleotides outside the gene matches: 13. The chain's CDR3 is CASSWYLGGAGNSPLHF. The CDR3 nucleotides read TGTGCCAGCAGTTGGTATTTAGGGGGCGCGGGGAATTCACCCCTCCACTTT.

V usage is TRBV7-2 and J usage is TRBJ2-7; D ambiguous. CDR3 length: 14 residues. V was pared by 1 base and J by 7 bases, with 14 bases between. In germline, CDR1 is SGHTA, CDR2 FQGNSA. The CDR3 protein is CASSLGGGIWEQYF. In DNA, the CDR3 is TGTGCCAGCAGCTTAGGAGGTGGGATTTGGGAGCAGTACTTC.

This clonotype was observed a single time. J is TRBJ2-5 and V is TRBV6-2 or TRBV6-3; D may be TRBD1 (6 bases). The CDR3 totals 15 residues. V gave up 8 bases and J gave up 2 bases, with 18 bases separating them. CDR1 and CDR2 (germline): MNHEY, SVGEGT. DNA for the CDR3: TGTGCCAGCCATAGGACAGCTTCGACACAAGAGACCCAGTACTTC. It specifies CASHRTASTQETQYF.

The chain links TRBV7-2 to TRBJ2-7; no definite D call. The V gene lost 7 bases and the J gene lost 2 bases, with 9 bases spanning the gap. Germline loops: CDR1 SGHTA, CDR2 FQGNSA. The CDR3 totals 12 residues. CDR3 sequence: CASTNGPYEQYF. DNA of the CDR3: TGTGCCAGCACAAACGGACCCTACGAGCAGTACTTC.

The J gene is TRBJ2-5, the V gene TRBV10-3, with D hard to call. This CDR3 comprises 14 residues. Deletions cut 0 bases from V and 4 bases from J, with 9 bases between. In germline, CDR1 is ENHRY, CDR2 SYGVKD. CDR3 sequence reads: CAISESVSSETQYF. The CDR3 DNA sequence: TGTGCCATCAGTGAGTCCGTCTCCTCAGAGACCCAGTACTTC.

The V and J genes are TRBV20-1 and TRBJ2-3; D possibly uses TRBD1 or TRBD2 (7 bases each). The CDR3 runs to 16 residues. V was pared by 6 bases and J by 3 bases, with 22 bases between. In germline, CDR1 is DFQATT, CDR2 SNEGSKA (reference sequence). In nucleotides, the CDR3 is TGCAGTGCAACTTCTCAGGGGGGAGGGCCAACAGATACGCAGTATTTT. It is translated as CSATSQGGGPTDTQYF.

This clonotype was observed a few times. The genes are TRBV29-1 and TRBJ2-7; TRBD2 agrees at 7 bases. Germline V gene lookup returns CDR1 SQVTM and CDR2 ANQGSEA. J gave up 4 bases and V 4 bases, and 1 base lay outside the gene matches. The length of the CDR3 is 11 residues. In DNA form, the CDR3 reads TGCAGCGTTGGGGAGGGGTACGAGCAGTACTTC. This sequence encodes CSVGEGYEQYF.

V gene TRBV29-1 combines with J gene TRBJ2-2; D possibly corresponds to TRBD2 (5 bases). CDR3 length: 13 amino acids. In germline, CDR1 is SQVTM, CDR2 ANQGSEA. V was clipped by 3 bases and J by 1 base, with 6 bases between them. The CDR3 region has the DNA TGCAGCGTTGACGGGGAGAACACCGGGGAGCTGTTTTTT. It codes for CSVDGENTGELFF.

The CDR3 here is CASSLRSNTEAFF. In DNA, the CDR3 is TGTGCCAGCAGCCTCCGGTCTAACACTGAAGCTTTCTTT. J is TRBJ1-1 and V is TRBV12-3 or TRBV12-4; D is ambiguous. CDR3 size: 13 residues. V shed 6 bases and J shed 2 bases, with 10 bases lying between them.

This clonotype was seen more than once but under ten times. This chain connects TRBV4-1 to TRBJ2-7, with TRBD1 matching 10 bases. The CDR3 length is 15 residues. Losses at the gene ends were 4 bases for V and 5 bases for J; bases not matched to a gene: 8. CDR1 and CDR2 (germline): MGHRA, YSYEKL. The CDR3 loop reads CASSPRDRGTNEQYF. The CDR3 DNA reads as TGCGCCAGCAGCCCCCGGGACAGGGGAACTAACGAGCAGTACTTC.

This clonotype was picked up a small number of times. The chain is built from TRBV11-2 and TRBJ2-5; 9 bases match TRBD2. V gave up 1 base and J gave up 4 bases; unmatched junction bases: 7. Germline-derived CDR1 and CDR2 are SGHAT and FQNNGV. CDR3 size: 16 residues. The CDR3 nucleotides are TGTGCCAGCAGCTTAGTGAGCGGGGGGCCGGGAGAGACCCAGTACTTC. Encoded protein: CASSLVSGGPGETQYF.

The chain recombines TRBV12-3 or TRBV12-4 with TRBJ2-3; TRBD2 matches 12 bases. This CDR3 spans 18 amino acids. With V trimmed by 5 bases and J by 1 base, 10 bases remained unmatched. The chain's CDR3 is CASSPLLAGGWGTDTQYF. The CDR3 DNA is TGTGCCAGCAGTCCCCTCCTAGCGGGAGGGTGGGGCACAGATACGCAGTATTTT.

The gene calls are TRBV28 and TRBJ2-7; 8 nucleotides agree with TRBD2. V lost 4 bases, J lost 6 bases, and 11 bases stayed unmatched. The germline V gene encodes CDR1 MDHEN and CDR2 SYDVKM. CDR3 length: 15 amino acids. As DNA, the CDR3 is TGTGCCAGCAGTTCGGGGGGGTGGATTAATTTCGAGCAGTACTTC. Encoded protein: CASSSGGWINFEQYF.

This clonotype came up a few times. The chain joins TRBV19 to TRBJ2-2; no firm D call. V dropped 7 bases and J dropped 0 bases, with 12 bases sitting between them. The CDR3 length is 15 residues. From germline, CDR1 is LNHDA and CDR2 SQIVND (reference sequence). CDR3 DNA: TGTGCCAGTACCCCTCCCGGCGCGAACACCGGGGAGCTGTTTTTT. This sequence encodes CASTPPGANTGELFF.

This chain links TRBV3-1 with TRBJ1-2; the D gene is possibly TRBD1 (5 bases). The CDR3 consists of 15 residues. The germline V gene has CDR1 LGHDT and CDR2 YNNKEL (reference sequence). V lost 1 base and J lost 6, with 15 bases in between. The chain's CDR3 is CASSQVVGATDGYTF. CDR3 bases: TGTGCCAGCAGCCAAGTCGTTGGGGCCACTGATGGCTACACCTTC.

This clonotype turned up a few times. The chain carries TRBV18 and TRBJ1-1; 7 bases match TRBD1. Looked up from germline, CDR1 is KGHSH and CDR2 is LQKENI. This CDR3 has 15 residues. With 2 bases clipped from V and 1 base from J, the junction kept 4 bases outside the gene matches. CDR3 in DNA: TGTGCCAGCTCACCAAGGGACAGCAAGAACACTGAAGCTTTCTTT. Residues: CASSPRDSKNTEAFF.

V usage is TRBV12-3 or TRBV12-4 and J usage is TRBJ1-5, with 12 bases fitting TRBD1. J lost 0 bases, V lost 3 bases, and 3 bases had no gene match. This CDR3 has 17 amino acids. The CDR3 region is CASSLGQGAYSNQPQHF. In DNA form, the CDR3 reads TGTGCCAGCAGTTTGGGACAGGGGGCCTATAGCAATCAGCCCCAGCATTTT.

The CDR3 DNA reads TGTGCCAGCTCACCAGGGGTGGACACTGAAGCTTTCTTT. Amino acid sequence: CASSPGVDTEAFF. The J gene is TRBJ1-1, the V gene TRBV18; D is undetermined. V was pared by 2 bases and J by 3 bases, with 7 bases between. Per germline, CDR1 KGHSH and CDR2 LQKENI. This CDR3 spans 13 amino acids.

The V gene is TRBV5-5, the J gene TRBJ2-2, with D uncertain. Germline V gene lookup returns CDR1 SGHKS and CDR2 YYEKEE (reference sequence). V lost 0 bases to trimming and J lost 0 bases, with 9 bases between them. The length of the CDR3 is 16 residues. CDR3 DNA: TGTGCCAGCAGCTTGGAGGGCGGAACGAACACCGGGGAGCTGTTTTTT. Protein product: CASSLEGGTNTGELFF.